This T cell receptor beta chain was profiled in a study of T cells in Graves' hyperthyroidism and ophthalmopathy (dated by TCRdb to between 2017 and 2020). Describing the broader study: Peripheral blood was sampled at the time of initial diagnosis, prior to any treatment. To identify TCR V-J signatures that set the groups apart, the researchers used a discovery cohort of about a hundred patients, made up of 43 with Graves' ophthalmopathy and around 58 with stable Graves' hyperthyroidism. Prospective prediction of ophthalmopathy was tested in an independent validation cohort of 18 to 20 hyperthyroidism patients and roughly 16 patients who later progressed to ophthalmopathy. The roughly 100 discovery patients were randomly split 7:3 into training and test sets. Thyroid tissue and blood T-cell repertoires from six Graves' hyperthyroidism patients were also compared in the study. Once sampling was done, hyperthyroidism patients were given methimazole at a starting dose of 30 mg daily, whereas ophthalmopathy patients were given high-dose intravenous methylprednisolone. The paper reports TCR Vbeta CDR3 sequencing of over 130 peripheral blood samples: 43 ophthalmopathy, over 70 hyperthyroidism and 17 progressor patients.

From the cysteine through the phenylalanine, the CDR3 covers 14 amino acids. The kept DNA is CDR3 alone, 42 bases in frame from the first base. CDR1 and CDR2, looked up from the germline V gene, are SNHLY and FYNNEI. V loses 8 bases of germline sequence and J loses 1 base, and the interval between the two ends is 14 bases. This clonotype was observed at least ten times. It lacks a known antigen. No base-level quality is on record; no much larger clone is a single base apart. Ophthalmopathy patients had moderately to severely active disease, Clinical Activity Score of at least 3, NOSPECS grade of at least 4, and duration under 3 months. Patients with uncontrolled infections, other autoimmune diseases, pregnancy or lactation were excluded. Diagnoses were established on the basis of clinical symptoms, serum thyroxine and TRAb, thyroid ultrasound, and orbital computed tomography. PBMCs were separated from roughly 9.6 ml of fresh peripheral blood using Ficoll-Paque density gradient centrifugation. Trizol reagent was used to extract total RNA, and RNA quality was then checked on an Agilent 2100 Bioanalyzer.

Amplification of TCR beta CDR3 regions was carried out from RNA transcripts. For the first round of RT-PCR on the TCR CDR3, the HTBI primer set was used together with the Qiagen OneStep RT-PCR kit. Libraries were constructed in a second round of multiplex PCR, after which size selection and purification were carried out. Paired-end sequencing of the libraries was performed with 100 bp reads on an Illumina HiSeq2000. Turning to the authors' computational methods: SOAPnuke was used to process the raw data, removing reads that contained adapters or uncalled bases, had a mean Phred below 15, or lacked an exact match to the constant primer or identifier. High-quality paired reads were merged with COPE v1.2.5, and unique nucleotide sequences were defined as clonotypes. MiTCR v1.1 was used to align the clonotypes against IMGT TRBV, TRBD and TRBJ reference segments. The analysis included only V-J combinations with a frequency above 0.0001, which together covered roughly 99% of the repertoires. The TCS score was defined as F50 (clonal expansion) divided by E x V (chaos), with BLOSUM62-based TCRdist calculated between CDR3 peptides within each V-J. Welch's t-statistics and random forest reduced 500 to 650 V-J features to about 12, which were used in a naive Bayes classifier (R e1071). In-frame beta chains were kept once TCRdb had trimmed the public reads at Q25 with fastp and called clones with MiXCR. One record per CDR3 amino acid sequence lists the most common genes and DNA. The V and J calls shown here were made by TCRdb, not taken from the authors' results. The sample data list hundreds of thousands of distinct CDR3 sequences, and roughly 16% of these were observed just once. In total, the top ten clones hold under 3.5% of the sample.

On the study overall, not on this receptor specifically: Most expanded thyroid clonotypes (frequency above 0.001) were also detected in blood, a finding suggesting that blood repertoires may reflect thyroid immune responses. No statistical method was used to set the sample size in advance, and investigators knew the group allocation. During validation, the model predicted progression to ophthalmopathy a median of approximately 6.5 months ahead of onset, with almost 71% sensitivity and more than 72% specificity. Ophthalmopathy was separated from stable hyperthyroidism by a 13 V-J signature model, with around 88% sensitivity and about 81% specificity obtained in cross-validation and 80%/75% obtained in testing.

The chain is made from TRBV2 and TRBJ2-5, and perhaps TRBD1 as D gene, on 6 matching bases. Sequences were obtained from blood. This TCR came from a woman in her thirties or forties with Graves' ophthalmopathy. The CDR3 protein: CASVGAAPQETQYF. The DNA sequence reads TGTGCCAGCGTGGGGGCAGCACCCCAAGAGACCCAGTACTTC.